Listed here are 19 T cell receptor beta chains from one sample, sequenced in a study of T cell repertoires in ileal Crohn's disease. Produced via immunoSEQ multiplex PCR; TCRdb's table is partial and in-frame only. The data show 13,000 or so clones, around 90% seen once. Sequenced material: ileal tissue. These receptors all come from an adult with Crohn's disease.

This chain connects TRBV5-1 to TRBJ2-3; a weak D match, TRBD2 (5 bases). CDR3 length: 13 amino acids. CDR1 and CDR2 (germline): SGHRS, YFSETQ. Between the trimmed V and J ends, which lost 2 bases and 1 base, there was a span of 5 bases. DNA for the CDR3: TGCGCCAGCAGCTTAGCGGGCACAGATACGCAGTATTTT. Amino acids: CASSLAGTDTQYF.

The chain has TRBV7-8 and TRBJ2-1, with 8 bases lining up with TRBD2. Trimming took 4 bases from V and 9 from J; bases not matched to a gene: 8. The CDR3 sequence is 14 residues long. The V gene's germline CDR1 is SGHVS and CDR2 FQNEAQ. The CDR3 reads CASSSPGTRGEQFF. In DNA form, the CDR3 reads TGTGCCAGCAGCTCCCCCGGGACTAGGGGTGAGCAGTTCTTC.

The chain employs TRBV5-8 and TRBJ1-2; no clear D. The CDR3 sequence is 12 residues long. Looked up from germline, CDR1 is SGHTS and CDR2 is YDEGEE. V was clipped by 5 bases and J by 4 bases, with 9 bases between them. The CDR3 nucleotides are TGTGCCAGCAGTCTACGGAGCTATGGCTACACCTTC. Translating gives CASSLRSYGYTF.

The chain carries TRBV6-5 and TRBJ1-1; D is perhaps TRBD1 (5 bases). From germline, CDR1 is MNHEY and CDR2 SVGAGI. CDR3 size: 13 residues. V gave up 6 bases and J gave up 5 bases, with 13 bases separating them. This CDR3 is CASSRSQGTEAFF. Written as DNA, the CDR3 is TGTGCCAGCAGCAGATCCCAGGGAACTGAAGCTTTCTTT.

The chain joins TRBV9 to TRBJ2-7, with 9 bases lining up with TRBD1. CDR3 length: 16 residues. Losses at the gene ends were 4 bases for V and 2 bases for J; bases not matched to a gene: 10. Germline lookup yields CDR1 SGDLS and CDR2 YYNGEE. The CDR3 DNA follows: TGTGCCAGCAGCCCAGGACACAGGGGGCCTACCTACGAGCAGTACTTC. Translated, it gives CASSPGHRGPTYEQYF.

About this clone: The junction differs from germline at one of its ends, possibly a read error. CDR3 amino acids: CASSLSVDRGTRSGANVLTF. The CDR3 DNA sequence: TGTGCCAGCAGTTTATCGGTGGACAGGGGGACGCGCTCTGGAGCCAACGTCCTGACTTTC. V and J are TRBV27 and TRBJ2-6, with 10 nucleotides matching TRBD1. Germline values: CDR1 MNHEY, CDR2 SMNVEV (reference sequence). This CDR3 is 20 amino acids long.

This clone was detected only once. The rearrangement uses TRBV2 and TRBJ2-3, with 7 bases aligning to TRBD2. The CDR3 extends over 13 amino acids. Germline assignment: CDR1 SNHLY and CDR2 FYNNEI. V shed 5 bases, J shed 6 bases, and the junction held 5 bases outside the gene matches. The CDR3: CASSSRLADTQYF. CDR3 in DNA: TGTGCCAGCAGTTCCCGACTAGCTGATACGCAGTATTTT.

The chain has TRBV6-6 and TRBJ2-7, with D possibly matching TRBD2 (6 bases). The germline V gene encodes CDR1 MNHNY and CDR2 SVGAGI (reference sequence). With 0 bases removed from V and 3 bases from J, the gap between germline ends came to 9 bases. This CDR3 is built from 14 residues. The CDR3, as DNA: TGTGCCAGCAGTTACTCGGGAGGACGCTACGAGCAGTACTTC. It specifies CASSYSGGRYEQYF.

The table lists this clone with a count of one. The rearrangement uses TRBV11-2 and TRBJ1-2; D uncertain. The germline gives CDR1 SGHAT, CDR2 FQNNGV. Between the trimmed V and J ends, which lost 5 bases and 3 bases, there was a span of 16 bases. The CDR3 runs to 15 residues. In DNA form, the CDR3 reads TGTGCCAGCAGCACCCGGGGAGGACCTGACTATGGCTACACCTTC. Encoded protein: CASSTRGGPDYGYTF.

A remark on this clone: Other DNA sequences in this sample translate to the same CDR3. V gene TRBV18 combines with J gene TRBJ1-5, with D uncertain. The ends were cut back, 6 bases at V and 5 bases at J, with 11 bases in the middle. The CDR3 is 13 residues long. Germline CDR1 reads KGHSH; CDR2 reads LQKENI. CDR3 bases: TGTGCCAGCTCGCCGGAAACAGATCAGCCCCAGCATTTT. It codes for CASSPETDQPQHF.

The rearrangement links TRBV9 to TRBJ1-3, with D possibly being TRBD1 (5 bases). Per germline, CDR1 SGDLS and CDR2 YYNGEE. This CDR3 has 17 amino acids. Deletions cut 4 bases from V and 2 bases from J, with 19 bases between. CDR3 sequence: CASSPHGGGVTGNTIYF. For the CDR3, the DNA is TGTGCCAGCAGCCCCCACGGTGGAGGGGTGACTGGAAACACCATATATTTT.

The chain uses TRBV5-6 and TRBJ2-3, with D unclear. CDR3 size: 12 residues. In germline, CDR1 is SGHDT, CDR2 YYEEEE. V dropped 4 bases and J dropped 5 bases, with 8 bases sitting between them. CDR3 protein: CASSPGGDTQYF. DNA for the CDR3: TGTGCCAGCAGCCCGGGTGGAGATACGCAGTATTTT.

This rearrangement joins TRBV14 to TRBJ2-5, with D tentatively TRBD1 (6 bases). The germline V gene has CDR1 SGHDN and CDR2 FVKESK. The V end lost 2 bases, the J end lost 0 bases, and 10 bases lay between the germline ends. This CDR3 region has 15 residues. In nucleotides, the CDR3 is TGTGCCAGCAGCCAACCCCAGGGGTACCAAGAGACCCAGTACTTC. It encodes CASSQPQGYQETQYF. Full variable domain (missing parts from reference TRBV14 and TRBJ2-5): EAGVTQFPSHSVIEKGQTVTLRCDPISGHDNLYWYRRVMGKEIKFLLHFVKESKQDESGMPNNRFLAERTGGTYSTLKVQPAELEDSGVYFCASSQPQGYQETQYFGPGTRLLVL.

The chain is built from TRBV2 and TRBJ1-5, with a tentative D call TRBD1 (6 bases). Germline V CDR1 and CDR2: SNHLY, FYNNEI. This CDR3 contains 14 residues. Trimming cost V 5 bases and J 6 bases, with 14 bases left between them. The CDR3 coding sequence is TGTGCCAGCAGTACACAGGGATGGGGTCAGCCCCAGCATTTT. It codes for CASSTQGWGQPQHF.

The gene calls are TRBV9 and TRBJ1-5; D is perhaps TRBD1 (5 bases). Germline V gives CDR1 SGDLS, CDR2 YYNGEE. The V gene lost 3 bases and the J gene lost 3 bases, with 13 bases spanning the gap. The CDR3 spans 15 residues. The CDR3 is CASSATGEDNQPQHF. The CDR3 DNA reads as TGTGCCAGCAGCGCCACAGGTGAGGACAATCAGCCCCAGCATTTT.

The chain joins TRBV4-1 to TRBJ2-7, with 7 positions matching TRBD2. The CDR3 runs 18 residues. Per the germline V gene, CDR1 is MGHRA and CDR2 is YSYEKL. The trim removed 2 bases at V and 0 bases at J, leaving 13 bases unmatched. The DNA of the CDR3 is TGCGCCAGCAGCCAACAGGCACTAGCGATCGACCGCTCCTACGAGCAGTACTTC. It specifies CASSQQALAIDRSYEQYF.

The chain links TRBV7-3 to TRBJ2-3; 7 nucleotides match TRBD1. The CDR3 has 15 amino acids. Germline V gene data show CDR1 as SGHTA and CDR2 as FQGTGA. J was trimmed by 5 bases and V by 4 bases; bases with no gene match: 9. In DNA form, the CDR3 reads TGTGCCAGCAGCTCCCGACAGGGTTCAGTAGATACGCAGTATTTT. Protein sequence: CASSSRQGSVDTQYF.

The rearrangement uses TRBV18 and TRBJ2-7; D gene uncertain. This CDR3 is 14 amino acids long. The germline CDR1 and CDR2 sequences are KGHSH and LQKENI. Trimming took 3 bases from V and 0 from J, leaving 9 bases between them. The CDR3 spells CASSPDSSSYEQYF. DNA of the CDR3: TGTGCCAGCTCACCCGACTCGAGCTCCTACGAGCAGTACTTC.

The V gene is TRBV5-4, the J gene TRBJ1-6, with D tentatively TRBD1 (6 bases). From germline, CDR1 is SGHNT and CDR2 YYREEE (reference sequence). The CDR3 runs 14 residues. With 2 bases removed from V and 6 bases from J, the gap between germline ends came to 9 bases. CDR3 sequence reads: CASSFRTANSPLHF. DNA of the CDR3: TGTGCCAGCAGCTTTCGGACAGCTAATTCACCCCTCCACTTT.